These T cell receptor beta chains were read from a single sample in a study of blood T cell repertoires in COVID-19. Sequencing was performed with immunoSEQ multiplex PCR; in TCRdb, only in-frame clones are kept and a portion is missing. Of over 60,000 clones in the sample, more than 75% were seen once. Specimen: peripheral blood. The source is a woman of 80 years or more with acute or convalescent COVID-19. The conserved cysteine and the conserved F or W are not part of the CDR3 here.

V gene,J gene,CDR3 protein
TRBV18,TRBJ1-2,ASSPDSHYGYT
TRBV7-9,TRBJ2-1,ASSLGRRNEQF
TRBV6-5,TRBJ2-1,ASSGLYNEQF
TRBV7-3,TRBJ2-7,ASSFSGRAYEQY
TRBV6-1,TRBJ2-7,ASSALLSVTGAPYEQY
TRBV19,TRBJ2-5,ASRGQGRETQY
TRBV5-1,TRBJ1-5,ASSLGDRVDQPQH
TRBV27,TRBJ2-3,ASSPPPGLAGDTQY
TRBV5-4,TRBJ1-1,ASSWTGQLNTEAF
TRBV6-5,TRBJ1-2,ASSPPEDYGYT
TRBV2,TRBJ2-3,ASSDTSSTDTQY
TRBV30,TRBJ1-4,AWSLGTHEKLF
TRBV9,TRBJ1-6,ASSAGQGYSPLH
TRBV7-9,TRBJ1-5,ASSAGREGNQPQH
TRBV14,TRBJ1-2,ASSQGTAVYGYT
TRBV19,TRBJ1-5,ASSSPRGARNQPQH
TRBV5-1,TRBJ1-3,ASSLSFGTNTIY
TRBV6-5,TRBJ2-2,ASTPRRLAAGELF
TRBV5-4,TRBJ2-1,ASSLDFVGGKF
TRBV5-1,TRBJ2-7,ASSDASGSYEQY
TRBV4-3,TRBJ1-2,ASRQASTGEYYGYT
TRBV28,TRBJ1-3,ASTTTGSGNTIY
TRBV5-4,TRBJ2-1,ASSSQGDRGYEQF
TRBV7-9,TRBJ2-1,ASIVGGRGPDNEQF
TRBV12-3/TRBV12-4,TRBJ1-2,ASSLGATFGYT
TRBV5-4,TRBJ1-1,ASSEDRGHAF
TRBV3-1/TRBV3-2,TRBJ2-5,ASSHLLAGGPRETQY
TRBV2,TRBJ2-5,ASSLGTGRETQY
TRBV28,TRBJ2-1,ASSTIAGGSGEQF
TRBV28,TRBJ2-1,ASRRTPKDNEQF
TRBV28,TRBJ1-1,ASSTTGGNTEAF
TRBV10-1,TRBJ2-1,ATSRDSTYNEQF
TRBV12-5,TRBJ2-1,ASGRWGRDEQF
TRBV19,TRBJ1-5,ASSKTGRDHQPQH
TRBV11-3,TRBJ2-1,ASSLSGSYNEQF